A single sample is the source of the 9 T cell receptor beta chains below, sequenced in a study of blood T cells in healthy people across ages. It was with a sample-barcoded 5' primer and a J-beta primer mix that a second PCR of roughly 6 to 12 cycles was run. TCRdb itself ran the 5' RACE reads through MiXCR, one entry per CDR3 protein. The table lists hundreds of thousands of distinct CDR3 sequences, roughly three fifths of them singletons. Sequencing was carried out using blood. The receptors were gathered from a man between 60 and 75 years old in good health.

This clonotype was counted ten times or more. The chain carries TRBV18 and TRBJ2-6, with TRBD1 matching over 7 bases. CDR1 is KGHSH and CDR2 is LQKENI in the germline V gene. V was clipped by 3 bases and J by 0 bases; unmatched bases: 8. The CDR3 runs to 18 residues. This CDR3 reads CASSPLTGTSSGANVLTF. The CDR3 DNA reads TGTGCCAGCTCACCGCTGACAGGGACAAGCTCTGGGGCCAACGTCCTGACTTTC.

The chain couples TRBV7-9 to TRBJ2-1; 8 bases agree with TRBD1. Germline-derived CDR1 and CDR2 are SEHNR and FQNEAQ (reference sequence). V gave up 6 bases and J gave up 6 bases; unmatched junction bases: 7. There are 14 residues in the CDR3. CDR3 region: CASRRGQGSNEQFF. DNA of the CDR3: TGTGCCAGCAGACGCGGACAGGGTTCCAATGAGCAGTTCTTC. Looking up the rest from reference TRBV7-9 and TRBJ2-1 gives the full variable domain: DTGVSQNPRHKITKRGQNVTFRCDPISEHNRLYWYRQTLGQGPEFLTYFQNEAQLEKSRLLSDRFSAERPKGSFSTLEIQRTEQGDSAMYLCASRRGQGSNEQFFGPGTRLTVL.

The chain links TRBV7-2 to TRBJ1-6; tentatively, D is TRBD1 (5 bases). Trimming stripped 7 bases from V and 2 bases from J, with 18 bases between. Germline lookup yields CDR1 SGHTA and CDR2 FQGNSA. The CDR3 runs 17 residues. CDR3 protein: CASTLGSRGTYNSPLHF. The CDR3 DNA reads TGTGCCAGCACCCTTGGGTCGCGGGGGACCTATAATTCACCCCTCCACTTT.

Remarks on this clonotype: Relative to the germline gene, one junction end is altered; a read error may explain this. V is TRBV12-5 and J is TRBJ2-5; possibly TRBD1 or TRBD2 for D (6 bases each). CDR3 length equals 14 residues. Germline V gene lookup returns CDR1 LGHNT and CDR2 FRNRAP. This CDR3 is CASGPRGGQETLYF. DNA for the CDR3: TGTGCTAGTGGCCCTCGTGGGGGGCAAGAGACCCTGTACTTC. Based on the CDR3 plus reference TRBV12-5 and TRBJ2-5, the full variable domain is DARVTQTPRHKVTEMGQEVTMRCQPILGHNTVFWYRQTMMQGLELLAYFRNRAPLDDSGMPKDRFSAEMPDATLATLKIQPSEPRDSAVYFCASGPRGGQETLYFGPGTRLLVL.

This clonotype appeared a few times. The chain recombines TRBV29-1 with TRBJ1-5; a possible D gene is TRBD1 (6 bases). The CDR3 totals 13 residues. Germline lookup yields CDR1 SQVTM and CDR2 ANQGSEA. Trimming stripped 5 bases from V and 6 bases from J, with 14 bases between. The CDR3 nucleotides read TGCAGCGTTTCCGGGGGCGACGGTCAGCCCCAGCATTTT. This codes for CSVSGGDGQPQHF.

With respect to this clonotype: A much larger clone sits a single nucleotide away, making a read error possible. J is TRBJ2-5 and V is TRBV5-1; TRBD2 might be the D (6 bases). The V gene's germline CDR1 is SGHRS and CDR2 YFSETQ. The CDR3 contains 12 residues. The DNA of the CDR3 is TGCGCCAGCGGCTTGGAGGGGAATACCCAGTACTTC. Its protein product is CASGLEGNTQYF.

Only a few counts were recorded for this clonotype. This chain uses TRBV29-1 with TRBJ2-1; D is unclear. The CDR3 loop spans 13 amino acids. Germline CDR1 and CDR2: SQVTM and ANQGSEA. V lost 4 bases to trimming and J lost 8 bases, with 15 bases between them. CDR3 coding DNA: TGCAGCGTTGGTATGTCGCGCGGCCATGAGCAGTTCTTC. Encoded protein: CSVGMSRGHEQFF.

The rearrangement uses TRBV29-1 and TRBJ2-2, with no clear D. The V gene's germline CDR1 is SQVTM and CDR2 ANQGSEA. The CDR3 length is 15 residues. The V end was cut by 1 base, the J end by 3 bases, with 12 bases between. The CDR3 reads CSVEGPSPDTGELFF. As DNA, the CDR3 is TGCAGCGTTGAAGGGCCCTCCCCCGACACCGGGGAGCTGTTTTTT.

The V call is TRBV5-1, the J call TRBJ1-1, with 10 bases fitting TRBD1. The length of the CDR3 is 17 residues. CDR1 is SGHRS and CDR2 is YFSETQ in the germline V gene. V gave up 4 bases and J gave up 6 bases; unmatched junction bases: 15. The DNA for the CDR3 is TGCGCCAGCAGCCGACTGGGGCCGGGACAGGGGACCCCTGAAGCTTTCTTT. Its protein is CASSRLGPGQGTPEAFF.